This entry is about one T cell receptor beta chain. What it binds is unknown. Losses at the gene ends were 7 bases for V and 8 bases for J; bases not matched to a gene: 8. The CDR3 is made up of 14 amino acids. Germline assignment: CDR1 LNHDA and CDR2 SQIVND (reference sequence). These data are taken from a study of T cells in Graves' hyperthyroidism and ophthalmopathy. General study findings and limits: A model of 13 V-J pairs discriminated ophthalmopathy from stable hyperthyroidism.

Amplification of TCR beta CDR3 regions used RNA as the template. HTBI primers drove first-round RT-PCR of the TCR CDR3. Each CDR3 protein gets one entry after TCRdb re-called the multiplex PCR reads with MiXCR. This table has around 690,000 distinct CDR3 sequences, 15% to 20% appearing once. The receptor comes from a man aged 45-65 years with Graves' hyperthyroidism. Sequencing used blood. The gene calls are TRBV19 and TRBJ2-1; 10 nucleotides line up with TRBD2. DNA of the CDR3: TGTGCCAGTACCCTAGCGGGAGTTGCATATGAGCAGTTCTTC. Translated: CASTLAGVAYEQFF.